This TCR beta chain was found in a study of blood T cell repertoires in COVID-19. CDR1 is LGHNA and CDR2 is YSLEER in the germline V gene. This CDR3 is 15 amino acids long. The V and J ends lost 4 bases and 7 bases, in that order; junction bases with no gene match: 8. Donors in Cohort 3 who had recovered were those with two negative PCRs, healthcare professional clearance, or resolution of their symptoms. Original analysis: From reference gene primer amplification, estimates of nucleated cell counts were derived. The assay was immunoSEQ multiplex PCR, and TCRdb's table has in-frame clones only and misses some. Clone size and the V and J calls come from that table; the DNA yielded D and trimming. Of over 250,000 clones in the sample, 87% were seen once. The table lists this clone with a count of one.

The chain combines TRBV4-3 with TRBJ1-3, with 9 bases identical to TRBD1. Specimen: PBMCs or T cells enriched from blood (not recorded which). This receptor was obtained from a woman aged 18-29 years who had recovered from COVID-19. The CDR3 is CASSRSQDRGNTIYF. The CDR3 nucleotides are TGCGCCAGCAGCCGATCACAGGACAGGGGTAACACCATATATTTT.